Here is one TCR beta chain with its context. Its cognate antigen is unknown. Germline V CDR1 and CDR2: MNHNY, SVGAGI (reference sequence). J gave up 3 bases and V 10 bases, and 6 bases lay outside the gene matches. The CDR3 runs to 13 residues. The data stem from a study of radiation and T cells in renal cell carcinoma. Study as a whole: Nephrectomy followed 15 Gy stereotactic body radiation by 4 weeks. Whole-study findings and limits: From baseline, blood top tumor clonotypes peaked at 2 weeks post-radiation.

Time point indicated: baseline pretreatment blood. The treatment denotes: 15 Gy SBRT to primary tumor, nephrectomy 4 weeks later. After SBRT, blood was collected at 2 and 4 weeks, plus baseline. Clones were read by immunoSEQ multiplex PCR, and TCRdb kept only the in-frame ones, dropping some. Of roughly 120,000 clones in the sample, roughly 80% were seen once. The specimen was blood, collected from a patient whose treatment included radiotherapy and nephrectomy. V and J are TRBV6-6 and TRBJ1-2; the match to TRBD1 covers 9 bases. The sequence came from an older woman with renal cell carcinoma. CDR3: CATSQGAHYGYTF. For the CDR3, the DNA is TGTGCCACCTCACAGGGGGCGCACTATGGCTACACCTTC.